This T cell receptor beta chain was retrieved from a study of technical replicates of blood from a few donors. The CDR3 covers 13 residues. J gave up 2 bases and V 3 bases, and 1 base lay outside the gene matches. Germline loops: CDR1 SGHRS, CDR2 YFSETQ. TCRdb's table, derived via immunoSEQ multiplex PCR, lists solely in-frame clones and lacks some. Among approximately 92,000 clones listed, roughly 96% were seen once. This TCR was sampled from a human donor in good health. The genes are TRBV5-1 and TRBJ2-7, with 8 bases that match TRBD1. The specimen was T cells isolated from PBMCs. Written as DNA, the CDR3 is TGCGCCAGCAGCTCGACAGGGGCCTACGAGCAGTACTTC. Amino acid sequence: CASSSTGAYEQYF.